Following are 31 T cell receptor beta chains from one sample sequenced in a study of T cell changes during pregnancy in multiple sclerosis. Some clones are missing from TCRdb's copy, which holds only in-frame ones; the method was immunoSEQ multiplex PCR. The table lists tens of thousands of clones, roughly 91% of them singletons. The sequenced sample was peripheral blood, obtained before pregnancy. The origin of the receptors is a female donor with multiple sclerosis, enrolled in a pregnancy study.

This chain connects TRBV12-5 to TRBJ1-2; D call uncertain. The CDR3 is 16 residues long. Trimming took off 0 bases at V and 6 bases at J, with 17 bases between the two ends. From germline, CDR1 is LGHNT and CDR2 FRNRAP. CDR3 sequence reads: CASGLVPGIGKNGYTF. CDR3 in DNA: TGTGCTAGTGGTTTGGTACCAGGTATCGGGAAGAATGGCTACACCTTC.

DNA for the CDR3: TGTGCCAGCAGTGAATGGCGAGGGGGATCCGATACGCAGTATTTT. It is translated as CASSEWRGGSDTQYF. The gene calls are TRBV2 and TRBJ2-3; possibly TRBD1 for D (6 bases). The CDR3 extends over 15 amino acids. V gave up 2 bases and J gave up 6 bases, with 15 bases separating them. CDR1 is SNHLY and CDR2 is FYNNEI in the germline V gene.

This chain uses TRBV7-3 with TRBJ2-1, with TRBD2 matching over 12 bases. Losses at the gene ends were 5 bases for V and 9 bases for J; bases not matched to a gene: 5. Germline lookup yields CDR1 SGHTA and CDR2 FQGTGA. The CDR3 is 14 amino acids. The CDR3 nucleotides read TGTGCCAGCAGCGCTAGCGGGGGGGCGACTGAGCAGTTCTTC. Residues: CASSASGGATEQFF.

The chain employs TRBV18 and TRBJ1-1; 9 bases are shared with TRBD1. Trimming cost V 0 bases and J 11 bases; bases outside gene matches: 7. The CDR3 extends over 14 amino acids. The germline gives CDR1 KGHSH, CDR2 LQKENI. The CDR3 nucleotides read TGTGCCAGCTCACCACCTGGGAGGACAGGGGCGGCTTTCTTT. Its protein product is CASSPPGRTGAAFF.

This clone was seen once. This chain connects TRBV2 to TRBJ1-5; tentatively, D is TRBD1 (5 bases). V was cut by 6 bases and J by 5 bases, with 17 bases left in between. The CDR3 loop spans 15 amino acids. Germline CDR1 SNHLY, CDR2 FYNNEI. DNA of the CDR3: TGTGCCAGCAGATTGACAGACGCGTGGGATCAGCCCCAGCATTTT. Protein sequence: CASRLTDAWDQPQHF.

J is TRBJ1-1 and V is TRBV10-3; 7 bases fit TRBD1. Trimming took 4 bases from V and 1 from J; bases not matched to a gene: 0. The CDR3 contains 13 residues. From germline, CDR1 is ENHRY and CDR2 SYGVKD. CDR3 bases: TGTGCCATCAGTGGGGACAGGAACACTGAAGCTTTCTTT. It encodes CAISGDRNTEAFF.

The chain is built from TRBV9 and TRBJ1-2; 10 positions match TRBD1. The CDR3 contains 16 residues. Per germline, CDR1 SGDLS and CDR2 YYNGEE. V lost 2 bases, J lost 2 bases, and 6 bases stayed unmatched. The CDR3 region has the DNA TGTGCCAGCAGCGTTACGGGACAGGGGTTCAACTATGGCTACACCTTC. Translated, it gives CASSVTGQGFNYGYTF.

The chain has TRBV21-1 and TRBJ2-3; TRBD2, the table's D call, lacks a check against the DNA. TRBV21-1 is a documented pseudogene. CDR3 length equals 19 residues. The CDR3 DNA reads TGTGCCAGCAGCAAATATTGGGAGCCTAGCGGGGGAACCACAGATACGCAGTATTTT. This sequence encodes CASSKYWEPSGGTTDTQYF.

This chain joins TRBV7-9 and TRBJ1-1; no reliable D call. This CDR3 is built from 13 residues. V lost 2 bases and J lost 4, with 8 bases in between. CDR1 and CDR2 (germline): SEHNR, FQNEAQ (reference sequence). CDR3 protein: CASSLLEATEAFF. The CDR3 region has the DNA TGTGCCAGCAGCTTACTGGAGGCCACTGAAGCTTTCTTT.

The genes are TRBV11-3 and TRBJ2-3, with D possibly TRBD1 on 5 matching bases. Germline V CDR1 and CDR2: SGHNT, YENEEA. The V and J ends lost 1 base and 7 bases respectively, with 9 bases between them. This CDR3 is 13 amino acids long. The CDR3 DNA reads TGTGCCAGCAGCTTAGCAGGGTTTTATACGCAGTATTTT. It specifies CASSLAGFYTQYF.

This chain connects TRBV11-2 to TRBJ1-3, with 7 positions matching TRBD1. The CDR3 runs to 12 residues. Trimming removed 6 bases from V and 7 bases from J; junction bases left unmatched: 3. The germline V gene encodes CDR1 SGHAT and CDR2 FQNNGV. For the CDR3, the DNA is TGTGCCAGCAGGGGACAGCCCAACACCATATATTTT. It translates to CASRGQPNTIYF.

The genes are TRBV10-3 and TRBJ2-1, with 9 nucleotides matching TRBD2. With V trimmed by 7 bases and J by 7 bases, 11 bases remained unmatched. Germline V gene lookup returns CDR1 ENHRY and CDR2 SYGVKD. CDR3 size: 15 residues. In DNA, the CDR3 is TGTGCCATCAAGAGAGCGGGGGGAGCTGGAAATGAGCAGTTCTTC. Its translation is CAIKRAGGAGNEQFF.

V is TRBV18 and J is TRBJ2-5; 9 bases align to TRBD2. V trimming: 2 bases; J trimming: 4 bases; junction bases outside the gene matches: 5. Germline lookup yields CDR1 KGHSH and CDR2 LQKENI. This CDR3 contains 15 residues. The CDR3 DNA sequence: TGTGCCAGCTCACCATCCAGCGGGGGGATAGAGACCCAGTACTTC. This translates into CASSPSSGGIETQYF.

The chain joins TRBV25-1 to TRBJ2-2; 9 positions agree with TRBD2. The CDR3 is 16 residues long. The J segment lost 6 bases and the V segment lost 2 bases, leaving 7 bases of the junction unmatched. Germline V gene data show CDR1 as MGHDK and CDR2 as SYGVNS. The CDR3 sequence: CASSEAAGGSSGELFF. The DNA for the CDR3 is TGTGCCAGCAGTGAAGCAGCGGGGGGAAGTTCCGGGGAGCTGTTTTTT.

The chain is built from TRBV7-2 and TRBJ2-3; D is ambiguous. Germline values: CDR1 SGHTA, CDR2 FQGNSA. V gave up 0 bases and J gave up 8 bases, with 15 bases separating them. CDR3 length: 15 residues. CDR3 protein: CASSLARDNAATQYF. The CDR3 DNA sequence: TGTGCCAGCAGCTTAGCGCGCGACAACGCTGCTACGCAGTATTTT. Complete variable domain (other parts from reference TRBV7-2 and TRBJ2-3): GAGVSQSPSNKVTEKGKDVELRCDPISGHTALYWYRQSLGQGLEFLIYFQGNSAPDKSGLPSDRFSAERTGGSVSTLTIQRTQQEDSAVYLCASSLARDNAATQYFGPGTRLTVL.

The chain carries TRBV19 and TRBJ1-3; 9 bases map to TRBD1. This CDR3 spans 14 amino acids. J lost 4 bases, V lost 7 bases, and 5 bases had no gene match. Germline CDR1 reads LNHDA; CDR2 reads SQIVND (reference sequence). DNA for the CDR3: TGTGCCAGTACTGGGACAGGGAAAGGAAACACCATATATTTT. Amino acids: CASTGTGKGNTIYF. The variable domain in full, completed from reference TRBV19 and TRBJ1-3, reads DGGITQSPKYLFRKEGQNVTLSCEQNLNHDAMYWYRQDPGQGLRLIYYSQIVNDFQKGDIAEGYSVSREKKESFPLTVTSAQKNPTAFYLCASTGTGKGNTIYFGEGSWLTVV.

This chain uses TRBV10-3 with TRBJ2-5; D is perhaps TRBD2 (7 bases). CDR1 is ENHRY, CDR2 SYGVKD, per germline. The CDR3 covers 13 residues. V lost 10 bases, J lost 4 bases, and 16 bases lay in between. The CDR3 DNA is TGTGCCACAACGGGCGGGGGCAGAGAGACCCAGTACTTC. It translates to CATTGGGRETQYF.

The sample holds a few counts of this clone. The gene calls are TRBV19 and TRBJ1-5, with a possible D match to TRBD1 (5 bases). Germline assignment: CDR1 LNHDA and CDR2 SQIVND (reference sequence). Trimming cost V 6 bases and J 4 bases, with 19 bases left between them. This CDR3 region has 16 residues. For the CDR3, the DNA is TGTGCCAGTAGCATGGGGGGGGTTCTGCCAAATCAGCCCCAGCATTTT. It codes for CASSMGGVLPNQPQHF.

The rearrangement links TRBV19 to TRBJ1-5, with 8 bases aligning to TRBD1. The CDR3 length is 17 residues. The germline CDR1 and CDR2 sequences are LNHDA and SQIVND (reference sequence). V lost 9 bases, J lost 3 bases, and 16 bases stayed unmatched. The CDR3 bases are TGTGCCAGCAGGCGGGGCCCGACAGGGGCCATCAATCAGCCCCAGCATTTT. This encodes CASRRGPTGAINQPQHF.

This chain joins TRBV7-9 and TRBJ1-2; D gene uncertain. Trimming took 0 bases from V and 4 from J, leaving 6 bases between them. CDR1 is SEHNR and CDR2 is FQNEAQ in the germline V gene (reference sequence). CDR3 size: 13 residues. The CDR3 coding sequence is TGTGCCAGCAGCTTAGCTCTACCCTATGGCTACACCTTC. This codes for CASSLALPYGYTF.

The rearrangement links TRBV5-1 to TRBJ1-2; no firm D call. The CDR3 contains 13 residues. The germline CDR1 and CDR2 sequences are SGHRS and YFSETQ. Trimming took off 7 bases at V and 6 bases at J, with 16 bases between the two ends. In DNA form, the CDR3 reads TGCGCCAGCTCCCAAGAGGCAGTAGATGGCTACACCTTC. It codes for CASSQEAVDGYTF. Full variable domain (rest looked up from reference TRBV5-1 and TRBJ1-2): KAGVTQTPRYLIKTRGQQVTLSCSPISGHRSVSWYQQTPGQGLQFLFEYFSETQRNKGNFPGRFSGRQFSNSRSEMNVSTLELGDSALYLCASSQEAVDGYTFGSGTRLTVV.

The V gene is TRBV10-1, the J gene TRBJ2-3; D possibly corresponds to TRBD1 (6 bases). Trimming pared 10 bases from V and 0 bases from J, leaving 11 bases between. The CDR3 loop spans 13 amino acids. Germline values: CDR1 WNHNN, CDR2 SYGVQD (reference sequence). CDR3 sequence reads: CANTGSSTDTQYF. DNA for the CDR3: TGCGCCAACACAGGGAGTAGCACAGATACGCAGTATTTT.

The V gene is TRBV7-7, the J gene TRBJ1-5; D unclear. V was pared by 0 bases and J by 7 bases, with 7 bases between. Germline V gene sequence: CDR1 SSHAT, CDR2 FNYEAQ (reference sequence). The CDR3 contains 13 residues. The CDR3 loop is CASSLAIEQPQHF. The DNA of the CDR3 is TGTGCCAGCAGCTTAGCGATTGAGCAGCCCCAGCATTTT.

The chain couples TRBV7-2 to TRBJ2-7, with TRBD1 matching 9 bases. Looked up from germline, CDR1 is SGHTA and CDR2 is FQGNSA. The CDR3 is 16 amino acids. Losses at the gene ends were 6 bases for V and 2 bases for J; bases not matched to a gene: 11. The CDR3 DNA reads TGTGCCAGCAGGGAAACAGGGGGCGAAGCTCCCTACGAGCAGTACTTC. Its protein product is CASRETGGEAPYEQYF.

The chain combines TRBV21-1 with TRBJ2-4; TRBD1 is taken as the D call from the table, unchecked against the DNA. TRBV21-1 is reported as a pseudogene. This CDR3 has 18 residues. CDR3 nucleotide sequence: TGTGCCAGCAGCACCGGGACAGGGGGCGATCGGGTGGTCAACATTCAGTACTTC. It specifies CASSTGTGGDRVVNIQYF.

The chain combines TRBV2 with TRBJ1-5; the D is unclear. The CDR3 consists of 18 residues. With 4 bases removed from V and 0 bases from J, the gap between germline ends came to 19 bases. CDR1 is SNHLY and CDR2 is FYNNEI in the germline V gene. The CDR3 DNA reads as TGTGCCAGCAGTGGAGTATGGGCCATTACTTATAGCAATCAGCCCCAGCATTTT. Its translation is CASSGVWAITYSNQPQHF.

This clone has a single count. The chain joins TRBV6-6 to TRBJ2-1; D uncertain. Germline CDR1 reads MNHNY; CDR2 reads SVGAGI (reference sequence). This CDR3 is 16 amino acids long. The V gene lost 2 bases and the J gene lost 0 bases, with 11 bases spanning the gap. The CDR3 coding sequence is TGTGCCAGCAGTTACCCTCCCATGAGCTCCTACAATGAGCAGTTCTTC. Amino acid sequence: CASSYPPMSSYNEQFF.

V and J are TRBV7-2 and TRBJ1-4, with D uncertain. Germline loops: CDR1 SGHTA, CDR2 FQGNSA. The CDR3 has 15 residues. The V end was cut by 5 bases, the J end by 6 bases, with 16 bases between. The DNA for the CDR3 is TGTGCCAGCAGCGAAGAACCGGGAACCCATGAAAAACTGTTTTTT. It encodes CASSEEPGTHEKLFF.

The CDR3 is CASGLAGRETQYF. The DNA for the CDR3 is TGTGCTAGTGGTTTGGCGGGGAGAGAGACCCAGTACTTC. The rearrangement links TRBV12-5 to TRBJ2-5; tentative D call: TRBD2 (5 bases). The CDR3 contains 13 residues. Deletions cut 1 base from V and 4 bases from J, with 7 bases between. The V gene's germline CDR1 is LGHNT and CDR2 FRNRAP.

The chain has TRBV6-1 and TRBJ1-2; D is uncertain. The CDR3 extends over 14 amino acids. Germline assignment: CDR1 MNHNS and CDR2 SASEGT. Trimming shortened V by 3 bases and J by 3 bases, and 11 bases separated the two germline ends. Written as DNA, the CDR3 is TGTGCCAGCAGTGAGGCTGGGAGACACTATGGCTACACCTTC. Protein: CASSEAGRHYGYTF.

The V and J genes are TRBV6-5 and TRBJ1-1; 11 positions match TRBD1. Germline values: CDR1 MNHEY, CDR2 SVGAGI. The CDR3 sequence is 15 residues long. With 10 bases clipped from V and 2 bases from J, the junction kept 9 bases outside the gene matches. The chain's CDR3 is CATKSGTGGNTEAFF. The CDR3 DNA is TGTGCCACCAAGTCCGGGACAGGGGGAAACACTGAAGCTTTCTTT.